Listed below are T cell receptor beta chains from one sample, sequenced in a study of CD8+CD57+ T cells in acquired aplastic anemia. TCRdb independently ran MiXCR on the reads; one entry per CDR3 protein. The sample includes some 200,000 distinct CDR3 sequences, about 37% of them seen just once. Material for sequencing was sorted CD4+, CD8+, or CD8+CD57+ T cells (not recorded which) from PBMCs. The receptor source for this set is a human donor in good health, serving as a control. The CDR3 runs from the conserved cysteine through the conserved F or W. D genes are given only for firm matches. Clone sizes are given selectively: once, few, many, or a class where the clone is expanded.

D gene: TRBD1
J gene: TRBJ2-5
clone size: many
V gene: TRBV5-1
CDR3 DNA: TGCGCCAGCAGCTTCCGACAGGGAGAGACCCAGTACTTC
CDR3 protein: CASSFRQGETQYF

D gene: TRBD1
J gene: TRBJ1-2
clone size: many
V gene: TRBV14
CDR3 DNA: TGTGCCAGCAGCCTAGACCAGACAGGGGGCTATGGCTACACCTTC
CDR3 protein: CASSLDQTGGYGYTF

D gene: .
J gene: TRBJ1-1
clone size: many
V gene: TRBV7-2
CDR3 DNA: TGTGCCAGCAGCTTTTCGGTGAACACTGAAGCTTTCTTT
CDR3 protein: CASSFSVNTEAFF

D gene: .
J gene: TRBJ1-1
clone size: many
V gene: TRBV20-1
CDR3 DNA: TGCAGTGCCACTCGGTCGGATGGGGCTTTCTTT
CDR3 protein: CSATRSDGAFF

D gene: .
J gene: TRBJ2-7
clone size: few
V gene: TRBV29-1
CDR3 DNA: TGCAGCGTTGTGTCGGGCGAATACTCCTACGAGCAGTACTTC
CDR3 protein: CSVVSGEYSYEQYF

D gene: TRBD1
J gene: TRBJ2-7
clone size: .
V gene: TRBV29-1
CDR3 DNA: TGCAGCGTTGATTTCGGGACAGACTCCTACGAGCAGTACTTC
CDR3 protein: CSVDFGTDSYEQYF

D gene: TRBD1
J gene: TRBJ1-4
clone size: once
V gene: TRBV4-2
CDR3 DNA: TGTGCCAGCAGCCAAGATGCCTCTCACAGGGGGTTTATTGAAAAACTGTTTTTT
CDR3 protein: CASSQDASHRGFIEKLFF

D gene: TRBD1
J gene: TRBJ2-5
clone size: .
V gene: TRBV7-9
CDR3 DNA: TGTGCCAGCAGTACCGGGACAGGGGGCGTGGAGACCCAGTACTTC
CDR3 protein: CASSTGTGGVETQYF

D gene: TRBD2
J gene: TRBJ2-7
clone size: .
V gene: TRBV5-4
CDR3 DNA: TGTGCCAGCAGCTTAGGGACTAGCGAGCAGTACTTC
CDR3 protein: CASSLGTSEQYF

D gene: .
J gene: TRBJ1-2
clone size: many
V gene: TRBV19
CDR3 DNA: TGTGCCAGTAGTATGGGGGGGACCCTTCCCACCGCTGGCTACACCTTC
CDR3 protein: CASSMGGTLPTAGYTF

D gene: TRBD1
J gene: TRBJ2-4
clone size: .
V gene: TRBV6-1
CDR3 DNA: TGTGCCACCTCCCATGAAACCGGGACAGGGCTTGCCAAAAACATTCAGTACTTC
CDR3 protein: CATSHETGTGLAKNIQYF

D gene: .
J gene: TRBJ2-2
clone size: few
V gene: TRBV6-1
CDR3 DNA: TGTGCCAGCAGGGTAGCGAGAGAGGAGTGGGACACCGGGGAGCTGTTTTTT
CDR3 protein: CASRVAREEWDTGELFF

D gene: .
J gene: TRBJ1-1
clone size: .
V gene: TRBV10-3
CDR3 DNA: TGTGTGCCATCGTTCGTGCGGCGGAACGGCGAAGCTTTCTTT
CDR3 protein: CVPSFVRRNGEAFF

D gene: .
J gene: TRBJ1-2
clone size: many
V gene: TRBV7-9
CDR3 DNA: TGTGCCAGCAGCTTTCAGGTTAACTATGGCTACACCTTC
CDR3 protein: CASSFQVNYGYTF

D gene: .
J gene: TRBJ1-2
clone size: .
V gene: TRBV5-1
CDR3 DNA: TGCGCCAGCGGCTTGACTCCAGAGGGTTACGGCTACACCTTC
CDR3 protein: CASGLTPEGYGYTF

D gene: .
J gene: TRBJ2-7
clone size: .
V gene: TRBV4-1
CDR3 DNA: TGCGCCAGCAGCCAAGATTCCGGGCAGGGATCCTACGAGCAGTACTTC
CDR3 protein: CASSQDSGQGSYEQYF

D gene: .
J gene: TRBJ1-3
clone size: many
V gene: TRBV11-1
CDR3 DNA: TGTGCCAGCAGCCAGATTACAGGGCCAGCTGGAAACACCATATATTTT
CDR3 protein: CASSQITGPAGNTIYF

D gene: .
J gene: TRBJ1-2
clone size: .
V gene: TRBV3-1
CDR3 DNA: TGTGCCAGCAGCCAAGGGTGGTATGGCTACACCTTC
CDR3 protein: CASSQGWYGYTF

D gene: .
J gene: TRBJ1-1
clone size: .
V gene: TRBV29-1
CDR3 DNA: TGCAGCGTTGGACTGCCCAAAGCTTTCTTT
CDR3 protein: CSVGLPKAFF

D gene: TRBD1
J gene: TRBJ1-5
clone size: .
V gene: TRBV2
CDR3 DNA: TGTGCCAGCAAAAAACAGGGGGGAGATTTGAGCAATCAGCCCCAGCATTTT
CDR3 protein: CASKKQGGDLSNQPQHF

D gene: TRBD2
J gene: TRBJ2-7
clone size: .
V gene: TRBV5-1
CDR3 DNA: TGCGCCAGCAGCTTAAGCGGGGGGCCTAATGAGCAGTACTTC
CDR3 protein: CASSLSGGPNEQYF

D gene: TRBD1
J gene: TRBJ1-1
clone size: few
V gene: TRBV7-9
CDR3 DNA: TGTGCCAGCAGCTTAAGGACAGGGTGGATGAACACTGAAGCTTTCTTT
CDR3 protein: CASSLRTGWMNTEAFF

D gene: TRBD2
J gene: TRBJ2-7
clone size: .
V gene: TRBV2
CDR3 DNA: TGTGCCAGCACCTCCGGGACTAGTGGAGTCAACGAGCAGTACTTC
CDR3 protein: CASTSGTSGVNEQYF

D gene: .
J gene: TRBJ2-3
clone size: many
V gene: TRBV12-3/TRBV12-4
CDR3 DNA: TGTGCCAGCAGTTTACTTGGCCCCCAGGGGCAGTATTTT
CDR3 protein: CASSLLGPQGQYF

D gene: .
J gene: TRBJ2-3
clone size: few
V gene: TRBV30
CDR3 DNA: TGTGCCTGGAGTGTCACTTTAGTCACAGATACGCAGTATTTT
CDR3 protein: CAWSVTLVTDTQYF

D gene: TRBD1
J gene: TRBJ1-3
clone size: many
V gene: TRBV20-1
CDR3 DNA: TGCAGTGCTGACAGGGGAGGTAGAGGAAACACCATATATTTT
CDR3 protein: CSADRGGRGNTIYF

D gene: .
J gene: TRBJ2-3
clone size: many
V gene: TRBV7-6
CDR3 DNA: TGTGCCAGCAGCTCTCAGGACTACAAGCCTCTCACAGATACGCAGTATTTT
CDR3 protein: CASSSQDYKPLTDTQYF

D gene: TRBD1
J gene: TRBJ1-5
clone size: many
V gene: TRBV19
CDR3 DNA: TGTGCCAGTAGTATTGACAGGGTCCAGCCCCAGCATTTT
CDR3 protein: CASSIDRVQPQHF

D gene: .
J gene: TRBJ2-7
clone size: few
V gene: TRBV20-1
CDR3 DNA: TGCAGTGCTAGGTCCGCGGGACGGACCTACGAGCAGTACTTC
CDR3 protein: CSARSAGRTYEQYF

D gene: TRBD1
J gene: TRBJ1-1
clone size: .
V gene: TRBV29-1
CDR3 DNA: TGCAGCGTTGATAAGACAGGGGTCTCCACTGAAGCTTTCTTT
CDR3 protein: CSVDKTGVSTEAFF

D gene: .
J gene: TRBJ1-2
clone size: .
V gene: TRBV6-1
CDR3 DNA: TGTGCCAGCAGTGTCACCTCCAGCGCTAACTATGGCTACACCTTC
CDR3 protein: CASSVTSSANYGYTF

D gene: TRBD2
J gene: TRBJ2-1
clone size: .
V gene: TRBV15
CDR3 DNA: TGTGCCACCAGCCTTGAGGCAGGACTAGTTGACAATGAGCAGTTCTTC
CDR3 protein: CATSLEAGLVDNEQFF

D gene: .
J gene: TRBJ2-7
clone size: .
V gene: TRBV20-1
CDR3 DNA: TGCAGTGCTAGAGATTCCGCCAGGTCCGGCTACGAGCAGTACTTC
CDR3 protein: CSARDSARSGYEQYF

D gene: .
J gene: TRBJ1-2
clone size: many
V gene: TRBV6-1
CDR3 DNA: TGTGCCAGCACTGCTGGGTTCGGGTTACTGTATGGCTACACCTTC
CDR3 protein: CASTAGFGLLYGYTF

D gene: .
J gene: TRBJ1-2
clone size: .
V gene: TRBV10-3
CDR3 DNA: TGTGCCATCAGTGAGTCAGGGGACGTAAGAGGCTACACCTTC
CDR3 protein: CAISESGDVRGYTF

D gene: .
J gene: TRBJ2-1
clone size: many
V gene: TRBV29-1
CDR3 DNA: TGCAGCGTTGAACTCAGTTACAATGAGCAGTTCTTC
CDR3 protein: CSVELSYNEQFF

D gene: TRBD1
J gene: TRBJ2-7
clone size: .
V gene: TRBV20-1
CDR3 DNA: TGCAGTGCTCAGGACAGGAGGAACGAGCAGTACTTC
CDR3 protein: CSAQDRRNEQYF

D gene: .
J gene: TRBJ1-2
clone size: .
V gene: TRBV30
CDR3 DNA: TGTGCCTCGGGTATGGGGCCCTATGGCTACACCTTC
CDR3 protein: CASGMGPYGYTF

D gene: TRBD2
J gene: TRBJ2-5
clone size: many
V gene: TRBV25-1
CDR3 DNA: TGTGCCAGCAGTGAAACCGGGACTAGAGAGACCCAGTACTTC
CDR3 protein: CASSETGTRETQYF

D gene: TRBD2
J gene: TRBJ2-3
clone size: many
V gene: TRBV20-1
CDR3 DNA: TGCAGTGCCCACCCGCGGGAGTGGATAGATACGCAGTATTTT
CDR3 protein: CSAHPREWIDTQYF

D gene: .
J gene: TRBJ2-1
clone size: .
V gene: TRBV7-3
CDR3 DNA: TGTGCCAGCAGCTTAAGGGTCGAGGGTAGGATCCACAATGAGCAGTTCTTC
CDR3 protein: CASSLRVEGRIHNEQFF

D gene: TRBD2
J gene: TRBJ2-7
clone size: few
V gene: TRBV12-5
CDR3 DNA: TGTGCTAGTGGTTTTGGCGGGAGGAGCTCCTACGAGCAGTACTTC
CDR3 protein: CASGFGGRSSYEQYF